The 14 T cell receptor beta chains below come from one sample, sequenced in a study of T cell repertoires in cytomegalovirus infection. Each CDR3 protein gets one entry after TCRdb re-called the reads with MiXCR. The data contain about 250,000 distinct CDR3 sequences, about 18% of them seen just once; the ten biggest clones take up roughly half. The material sequenced was CD8+ T cells from PBMCs. The receptors shown here come from a human donor in good health (CMV status not recorded). Some clones in this sample may be carry-over from other donors' samples.

The rearrangement links TRBV14 to TRBJ2-1, with D maybe TRBD2 (6 bases). This CDR3 region has 15 residues. V gave up 4 bases and J gave up 9 bases, with 19 bases separating them. Per germline, CDR1 SGHDN and CDR2 FVKESK. CDR3 sequence (DNA): TGTGCCAGCAGCCCCCCTGAGACGGTGGAGGGTGAGCAGTTCTTC. Its protein is CASSPPETVEGEQFF.

There are many counts of this clonotype. The chain links TRBV7-8 to TRBJ2-1; 8 nucleotides line up with TRBD2. V was clipped by 5 bases and J by 8 bases; unmatched bases: 11. Per germline, CDR1 SGHVS and CDR2 FQNEAQ. This CDR3 comprises 15 residues. CDR3 nucleotides: TGTGCCAGCAGCCTTTATCGGGGGGGCCAAGATGAGCAGTTCTTC. It is translated as CASSLYRGGQDEQFF.

A few counts support this clonotype. The chain couples TRBV4-2 to TRBJ1-3; possibly TRBD1 for D (6 bases). Trimming stripped 0 bases from V and 1 base from J, with 28 bases between. CDR3 length: 22 amino acids. Germline V gene data show CDR1 as LGHNA and CDR2 as YNFKEQ. CDR3 sequence: CASSQDRIFWGQGLTSGNTIYF. The CDR3 DNA reads as TGTGCCAGCAGCCAAGATCGGATATTCTGGGGACAAGGACTAACTTCTGGAAACACCATATATTTT.

This clonotype was counted a few times. DNA of the CDR3: TGTGCCAGCAGCCGGTCCATGGGGGAACTCACTGAAGCTTTCTTT. This codes for CASSRSMGELTEAFF. The V and J genes are TRBV14 and TRBJ1-1, with D possibly matching TRBD1 (5 bases). This CDR3 region has 15 residues. CDR1 is SGHDN, CDR2 FVKESK, per germline. V was cut by 4 bases and J by 4 bases, with 16 bases left in between.

The V call is TRBV29-1, the J call TRBJ2-1; unclear D gene. There are 12 residues in the CDR3. Germline V gene data show CDR1 as SQVTM and CDR2 as ANQGSEA. The V and J ends lost 5 bases and 4 bases respectively, with 9 bases between them. The CDR3 DNA follows: TGCAGCGTTCAACCAGTTTACAATGAGCAGTTCTTC. This codes for CSVQPVYNEQFF.

Comment on this clonotype: This could be a read error, since a much larger clone is one nucleotide away. This chain uses TRBV13 with TRBJ2-3; no reliable D call. Trimming pared 5 bases from V and 2 bases from J, leaving 5 bases between. CDR1 is PRHDT and CDR2 is FYEKMQ in the germline V gene (reference sequence). The CDR3 sequence is 12 residues long. Here the CDR3 reads CASSTLTDTQYF. CDR3 nucleotide sequence: TGTGCCAGCAGCACCCTCACAGATACGCAGTATTTT.

This clonotype was detected a few times. The V gene is TRBV12-5, the J gene TRBJ1-5, with 9 positions matching TRBD1. The germline V gene encodes CDR1 LGHNT and CDR2 FRNRAP. The CDR3 loop spans 14 amino acids. Losses at the gene ends were 5 bases for V and 5 bases for J; bases not matched to a gene: 4. The CDR3 is CASGTTGGDQPQHF. The DNA of the CDR3 is TGTGCTAGTGGTACAACAGGGGGCGATCAGCCCCAGCATTTT. Full variable domain (outside the CDR3, taken from reference TRBV12-5 and TRBJ1-5): DARVTQTPRHKVTEMGQEVTMRCQPILGHNTVFWYRQTMMQGLELLAYFRNRAPLDDSGMPKDRFSAEMPDATLATLKIQPSEPRDSAVYFCASGTTGGDQPQHFGDGTRLSIL.

Only a few counts were recorded for this clonotype. An end of the junction does not agree with germline; a read error may underlie this. The genes are TRBV7-7 and TRBJ2-1; D is possibly TRBD2 (5 bases). Germline V CDR1 and CDR2: SSHAT, FNYEAQ (reference sequence). The CDR3 sequence is 15 residues long. This chain's CDR3 is CASSLALSEVNEQFF. The CDR3 DNA is TGTGCTAGCAGCTTAGCGCTATCAGAGGTCAATGAGCAGTTCTTC.

This clonotype was seen at least ten times. The genes are TRBV6-6 and TRBJ2-7, with D unclear. Looked up from germline, CDR1 is MNHNY and CDR2 is SVGAGI (reference sequence). The CDR3 contains 15 residues. The ends were cut back, 5 bases at V and 5 bases at J, with 19 bases in the middle. The CDR3 bases are TGTGCCAGCAGTACACCGGGTAGGGCGGCCGACGAGCAGTACTTC. It specifies CASSTPGRAADEQYF.

This clonotype was detected a few times. This chain uses TRBV11-2 with TRBJ1-6, with D unresolved. The CDR3 totals 17 residues. With 5 bases removed from V and 6 bases from J, the gap between germline ends came to 20 bases. From germline, CDR1 is SGHAT and CDR2 FQNNGV. The CDR3 DNA reads as TGTGCCAGCAGCACCATACCGGTCCCCGCGACTAATTCACCCCTCCACTTT. Protein product: CASSTIPVPATNSPLHF.

This clonotype was counted between two and nine times. V usage is TRBV5-6 and J usage is TRBJ2-7, with 8 bases identical to TRBD1. CDR3 length: 15 amino acids. Germline V gene sequence: CDR1 SGHDT, CDR2 YYEEEE. V lost 3 bases to trimming and J lost 5 bases; unmatched junction nucleotides: 10. The DNA of the CDR3 is TGTGCCAGCAGCTCGACAGGGGCCGGAAGGGACGAGCAGTACTTC. This translates into CASSSTGAGRDEQYF.

The rearrangement links TRBV11-2 to TRBJ2-6; tentative D call: TRBD1 (6 bases). V gave up 3 bases and J gave up 2 bases, with 23 bases separating them. The V gene's germline CDR1 is SGHAT and CDR2 FQNNGV. The CDR3 runs to 20 residues. CDR3 protein: CASSLPVGRGFLAGANVLTF. Here the CDR3 DNA reads TGTGCCAGCAGCTTGCCCGTGGGCAGGGGATTCCTTGCTGGGGCCAACGTCCTGACTTTC.

At least ten counts were recorded for this clonotype. The chain has TRBV29-1 and TRBJ2-2; perhaps TRBD2 as D (5 bases). Germline V CDR1 and CDR2: SQVTM, ANQGSEA. V was trimmed by 7 bases and J by 1 base, leaving 10 bases between them. The CDR3 totals 13 residues. The CDR3 loop is CSGLSGNTGELFF. Here the CDR3 DNA reads TGCAGCGGACTAAGCGGGAACACCGGGGAGCTGTTTTTT.

At least ten counts were recorded for this clonotype. This sequence joins TRBV7-2 and TRBJ1-2; 10 bases map to TRBD1. The length of the CDR3 is 15 residues. J lost 6 bases, V lost 5 bases, and 9 bases had no gene match. Germline assignment: CDR1 SGHTA and CDR2 FQGNSA. The CDR3 region is CASSATTGTGDGYTF. The CDR3 DNA reads as TGTGCCAGCAGCGCAACGACTGGGACAGGGGATGGCTACACCTTC.